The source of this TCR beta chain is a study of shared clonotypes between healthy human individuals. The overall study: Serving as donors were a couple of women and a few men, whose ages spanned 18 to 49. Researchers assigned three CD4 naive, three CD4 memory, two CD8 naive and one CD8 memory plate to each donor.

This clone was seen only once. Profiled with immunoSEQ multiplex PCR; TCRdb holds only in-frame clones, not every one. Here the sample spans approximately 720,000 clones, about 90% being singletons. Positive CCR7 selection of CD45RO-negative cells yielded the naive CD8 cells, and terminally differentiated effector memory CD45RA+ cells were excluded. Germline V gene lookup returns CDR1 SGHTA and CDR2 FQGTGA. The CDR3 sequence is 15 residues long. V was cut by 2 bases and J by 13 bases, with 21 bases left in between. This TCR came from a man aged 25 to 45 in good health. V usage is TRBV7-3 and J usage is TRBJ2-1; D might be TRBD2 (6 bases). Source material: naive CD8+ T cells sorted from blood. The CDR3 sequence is CASSLRLGSGSRQFF. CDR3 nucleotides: TGTGCCAGCAGCTTACGACTGGGTAGCGGCTCGCGACAGTTCTTC.